Presented here are 12 T cell receptor beta chains from one specimen sequenced in a study of T-cell memory formation after mild COVID-19. One entry per CDR3 protein results from TCRdb running MiXCR on the 5' RACE reads. The table records about 390,000 distinct CDR3 sequences, 20% to 25% of them present only once. Sequencing was performed on PBMCs or a T cell subset sorted from them (not recorded which). The receptor source for this set is an adult woman who had mild COVID-19 (a few samples of this study predate the infection). Cell type and time point are not known.

This clonotype was seen a few times. This chain links TRBV7-3 with TRBJ2-1; 7 bases fit TRBD2. V lost 5 bases, J lost 2 bases, and 6 bases stayed unmatched. CDR1 is SGHTA, CDR2 FQGTGA, per germline. This CDR3 is 15 amino acids long. CDR3 nucleotides: TGTGCCAGCAGCCCTATGGGGGGGGCCTACAATGAGCAGTTCTTC. This translates into CASSPMGGAYNEQFF.

This clonotype was counted a few times. The chain links TRBV27 to TRBJ2-7, with 8 bases fitting TRBD2. The CDR3 totals 13 residues. The germline CDR1 and CDR2 sequences are MNHEY and SMNVEV (reference sequence). The trim removed 6 bases at V and 4 bases at J, leaving 5 bases unmatched. The CDR3 protein is CASSQRGRYEQYF. The CDR3 nucleotides are TGTGCCAGCAGCCAGCGGGGGAGGTACGAGCAGTACTTC.

V usage is TRBV7-8 and J usage is TRBJ2-7; D might be TRBD1 or TRBD2, each matching 5 bases. Trimming cost V 5 bases and J 2 bases, with 13 bases left between them. The germline CDR1 and CDR2 sequences are SGHVS and FQNEAQ. This CDR3 has 14 residues. The CDR3 spells CASSLREGAYEQYF. The CDR3 region has the DNA TGTGCCAGCAGCCTTCGGGAAGGGGCCTACGAGCAGTACTTC.

The chain recombines TRBV5-1 with TRBJ2-5, with a tentative D call TRBD2 (6 bases). The CDR3 totals 17 residues. Per the germline V gene, CDR1 is SGHRS and CDR2 is YFSETQ. V dropped 0 bases and J dropped 2 bases, with 17 bases sitting between them. The CDR3 DNA sequence: TGCGCCAGCAGCTTGGGGGGCGGAGCGGGTGCTCAAGAGACCCAGTACTTC. As protein: CASSLGGGAGAQETQYF. The full variable domain, its missing parts supplied by reference TRBV5-1 and TRBJ2-5, is KAGVTQTPRYLIKTRGQQVTLSCSPISGHRSVSWYQQTPGQGLQFLFEYFSETQRNKGNFPGRFSGRQFSNSRSEMNVSTLELGDSALYLCASSLGGGAGAQETQYFGPGTRLLVL.

This clonotype was picked up a small number of times. The V call is TRBV5-6, the J call TRBJ2-1; 11 nucleotides match TRBD2. This CDR3 comprises 19 residues. Germline V gives CDR1 SGHDT, CDR2 YYEEEE. J gave up 8 bases and V 1 base, and 17 bases lay outside the gene matches. The CDR3 region has the DNA TGTGCCAGCAGCTTGTTAAAGACTAGCGGGGCGGTGGTTCAGCATGAGCAGTTCTTC. Translating gives CASSLLKTSGAVVQHEQFF.

The chain is built from TRBV5-6 and TRBJ2-5, with D hard to call. CDR1 is SGHDT and CDR2 is YYEEEE in the germline V gene. The length of the CDR3 is 13 residues. V was clipped by 4 bases and J by 6 bases, with 13 bases between them. The CDR3 loop is CASSPPHEKTQYF. CDR3 DNA sequence: TGTGCCAGCAGCCCACCACATGAGAAGACCCAGTACTTC.

The V gene is TRBV9, the J gene TRBJ2-5; 11 bases fit TRBD2. After removal of 0 bases from V and 1 base from J, the junction contained 5 bases not matched to a gene. Germline V gene sequence: CDR1 SGDLS, CDR2 YYNGEE. There are 17 residues in the CDR3. DNA of the CDR3: TGTGCCAGCAGCGTAGGGAGACTAGCGGGACCCCAAGAGACCCAGTACTTC. Protein: CASSVGRLAGPQETQYF. The complete variable domain, with remaining parts taken from reference TRBV9 and TRBJ2-5, reads DSGVTQTPKHLITATGQRVTLRCSPRSGDLSVYWYQQSLDQGLQFLIQYYNGEERAKGNILERFSAQQFPDLHSELNLSSLELGDSALYFCASSVGRLAGPQETQYFGPGTRLLVL.

The rearrangement joins TRBV23-1 to TRBJ2-7, with 7 bases that match TRBD1. TRBV23-1 is assigned to the ORF class and has an uncertain function. The J segment lost 2 bases and the V segment lost 1 base, leaving 8 bases of the junction unmatched. This CDR3 is built from 16 residues. The CDR3 protein is CASSQFLGTATYEQYF. CDR3 coding DNA: TGCGCCAGCAGTCAATTCCTTGGGACAGCGACCTACGAGCAGTACTTC.

This clonotype was seen at least ten times. This CDR3 reads CASSESLEGGKAYNEQFF. In DNA, the CDR3 is TGTGCCAGCAGTGAATCTTTAGAGGGAGGGAAAGCTTACAATGAGCAGTTCTTC. V gene TRBV25-1 combines with J gene TRBJ2-1; 7 bases are a match to TRBD2. CDR1 is MGHDK and CDR2 is SYGVNS in the germline V gene. The junction had 13 bases not matched to a gene; V was cut back by 1 base and J by 4 bases. The CDR3 covers 18 residues.

This clonotype was picked up a small number of times. The rearrangement links TRBV2 to TRBJ2-1; 13 nucleotides agree with TRBD2. The CDR3 consists of 15 residues. With 6 bases clipped from V and 10 bases from J, the junction kept 9 bases outside the gene matches. CDR1 is SNHLY and CDR2 is FYNNEI in the germline V gene. CDR3: CASREPGLAGYEQFF. The DNA of the CDR3 is TGTGCCAGCAGAGAACCGGGACTAGCGGGATACGAGCAGTTCTTC.

The chain uses TRBV12-3 or TRBV12-4 and TRBJ1-1; D ambiguous. This CDR3 region has 13 residues. The V end lost 8 bases, the J end lost 5 bases, and 15 bases lay between the germline ends. DNA of the CDR3: TGTGCCAGCTCCTCTTTGGCGTGGACTGAAGCTTTCTTT. It yields the protein CASSSLAWTEAFF.

This clonotype was observed a single time. V usage is TRBV18 and J usage is TRBJ1-2; 11 nucleotides agree with TRBD1. Trimming removed 5 bases from V and 7 bases from J; junction bases left unmatched: 6. Germline CDR1 and CDR2: KGHSH and LQKENI. The CDR3 has 14 residues. CDR3 bases: TGTGCCAGCTCAGGACAGGGGGCCCCGATTGGCTACACCTTC. It translates to CASSGQGAPIGYTF.